The clone carrying this T cell receptor (beta chain) was seen just once. At one end, the junction sequence differs from germline, possibly due to a read error. This sample stems from a study of regulatory T cells in long-lasting Graves disease. The time point was: newly diagnosed GD, antithyroid drugs for less than 3 months. From PBMCs, RNA was extracted and then used to make the TCR library. As a group, patients came from one endocrinology department in Xi'an, China. This CDR3 spans 12 amino acids. CDR1 SEHNR and CDR2 FQNEAQ come from the germline V gene (reference sequence). According to the study, TCR beta libraries were built with iRepertoire HTBI primers and CDR3-region Arm-PCR. TCRdb reprocessed the multiplex PCR reads with MiXCR, giving one entry per CDR3 protein. Among about 560,000 distinct CDR3 sequences listed, about 15% were seen once. Separately, the same data were catalogued under a study of T cells in Graves' hyperthyroidism and ophthalmopathy. In that study: Together with thyroid ultrasound, orbital computed tomography, serum thyroxine and TRAb, clinical symptoms were used for diagnoses.

The sequence derives from a young man with Graves disease. V is TRBV7-9 and J is TRBJ2-7, with a tentative D call TRBD1 (6 bases). Sequenced material: peripheral blood mononuclear cells (PBMCs), taken at new diagnosis, from a patient treated with antithyroid drugs. CDR3 sequence: CTSSFTGSEQYF. In DNA form, the CDR3 reads TGTACCAGCAGCTTCACAGGGTCCGAGCAGTACTTC. Full variable domain (remainder filled in from reference TRBV7-9 and TRBJ2-7): DTGVSQNPRHKITKRGQNVTFRCDPISEHNRLYWYRQTLGQGPEFLTYFQNEAQLEKSRLLSDRFSAERPKGSFSTLEIQRTEQGDSAMYLCTSSFTGSEQYFGPGTRLTVT.